Following are 24 T cell receptor beta chains from one sample sequenced in a study of T-cell memory formation after mild COVID-19 (dated by TCRdb to the early 2020s). The receptor library was made with 5' RACE. Sequencing used an Illumina NovaSeq 6000. The public reads were run again by TCRdb, first through fastp at Q25 and then through MiXCR, and only productive beta chains were kept. Rows merge per CDR3 protein into single entries with the most common DNA and genes. This sample holds a few hundred thousand distinct CDR3 sequences; more than 20% were observed only once. The ten largest clones represent around 20% of the sample. The specimen was PBMCs or a T cell subset sorted from them (not recorded which). All receptors come from a man aged 18 to 35 who had mild COVID-19 (a few samples of this study predate the infection). The sample titles of this study are shuffled in the database, so cell type and time point are left out; the donor was told from shared clones.

This rearrangement joins TRBV7-6 to TRBJ2-3, with D perhaps TRBD2 (6 bases). Germline V gene data show CDR1 as SGHVS and CDR2 as FNYEAQ. This CDR3 comprises 14 residues. V lost 0 bases, J lost 5 bases, and 9 bases lay in between. The DNA of the CDR3 is TGTGCCAGCAGCTTAGCGTTGCGGGAAGATACGCAGTATTTT. Protein: CASSLALREDTQYF.

The V gene is TRBV7-2, the J gene TRBJ2-7; 7 positions match TRBD1. This CDR3 has 15 residues. Trimming cost V 5 bases and J 3 bases; bases outside gene matches: 10. Germline CDR1 reads SGHTA; CDR2 reads FQGNSA. CDR3 residues: CASSTTRQGNYEQYF. CDR3 bases: TGTGCCAGCAGCACGACACGACAGGGAAACTACGAGCAGTACTTC.

The sample holds many counts of this clonotype. The chain joins TRBV6-1 to TRBJ2-7; D may be TRBD1 (5 bases). Germline loops: CDR1 MNHNS, CDR2 SASEGT. Trimming removed 6 bases from V and 3 bases from J, with 15 bases in between. The CDR3 loop spans 14 amino acids. The CDR3 coding sequence is TGTGCCAGCAGGGTGGCAGGGAAAAGCTACGAGCAGTACGTC. This translates into CASRVAGKSYEQYV.

This chain joins TRBV5-1 and TRBJ1-1; D may be TRBD1 (5 bases). V was pared by 5 bases and J by 5 bases, with 13 bases between. Germline lookup yields CDR1 SGHRS and CDR2 YFSETQ. The CDR3 is made up of 13 amino acids. DNA of the CDR3: TGCGCCAGCAGAAGGGGTATTGGGACTGAAGCTTTCTTT. Encoded protein: CASRRGIGTEAFF.

This clonotype was seen only a few times. The rearrangement uses TRBV6-5 and TRBJ2-2; TRBD2 matches 9 bases. Germline CDR1 is MNHEY and CDR2 is SVGAGI. After removal of 5 bases from V and 3 bases from J, the junction contained 19 bases not matched to a gene. This CDR3 comprises 20 residues. CDR3 amino acids: CASSREGTSSLPGDTGELFF. The DNA of the CDR3 is TGTGCCAGCAGTCGGGAGGGGACTAGCTCTCTGCCTGGGGACACCGGGGAGCTGTTTTTT.

This clonotype showed up just a few times. This chain uses TRBV7-2 with TRBJ1-6; a weak D match, TRBD1 (6 bases). Germline V lookup: CDR1 SGHTA, CDR2 FQGNSA. Trimming removed 5 bases at V and 7 bases at J, with 21 bases between. The CDR3 is 17 residues long. CDR3 protein: CASSRQRTGFGNSPLHF. The CDR3 nucleotides are TGTGCCAGCAGCAGACAACGTACAGGGTTCGGGAATTCACCCCTCCACTTT.

The chain links TRBV7-6 to TRBJ1-5, with D tentatively TRBD1 (5 bases). Trimming cost V 4 bases and J 7 bases, with 14 bases left between them. Per the germline V gene, CDR1 is SGHVS and CDR2 is FNYEAQ. The CDR3 is 14 amino acids. CDR3 DNA: TGTGCCAGCAGCTCCCGGGACGCGAAGCAGCCCCAGCATTTT. Its protein is CASSSRDAKQPQHF.

V usage is TRBV30 and J usage is TRBJ2-7; D is possibly TRBD2 (5 bases). The V gene's germline CDR1 is GTSNPN and CDR2 SVGIG (reference sequence). This CDR3 spans 13 amino acids. V lost 1 base and J 0 bases, leaving 7 bases between the germline ends. The CDR3 spells CAWSDGNSYEQYF. In nucleotides, the CDR3 is TGTGCCTGGAGTGACGGGAACTCCTACGAGCAGTACTTC.

Points on this clonotype: The junction departs from germline at one end; a sequencing error may be responsible. This chain connects TRBV5-1 to TRBJ1-3; D perhaps matches TRBD1 (6 bases). Germline CDR1 reads SGHRS; CDR2 reads YFSETQ. CDR3 length equals 14 residues. The CDR3 coding sequence is TGCGCAAGCAGTACGGACAGTCATGGAAACACCATATATTTT. Protein product: CASSTDSHGNTIYF.

The CDR3 reads CASSRQGALEQYV. CDR3 sequence (DNA): TGTGCCAGCAGTCGACAGGGGGCGTTGGAGCAGTACGTC. The chain employs TRBV6-5 and TRBJ2-7, with 10 bases lining up with TRBD1. Germline loops: CDR1 MNHEY, CDR2 SVGAGI. Unmatched junction bases numbered 5, after V lost 5 bases and J lost 7 bases. The CDR3 has 13 residues.

The table lists this clonotype with a few counts. This chain uses TRBV12-3 or TRBV12-4 with TRBJ2-3; D unclear. The CDR3 extends over 14 amino acids. V shed 5 bases and J shed 0 bases, with 9 bases lying between them. CDR3 loop: CASSRGTSTDTQYF. In DNA form, the CDR3 reads TGTGCCAGCAGTCGCGGAACTAGCACAGATACGCAGTATTTT.

The V call is TRBV5-1, the J call TRBJ2-3, with 7 nucleotides matching TRBD2. The germline V gene has CDR1 SGHRS and CDR2 YFSETQ. Trimming removed 6 bases from V and 3 bases from J; junction bases left unmatched: 10. CDR3 size: 15 residues. CDR3 nucleotide sequence: TGCGCCAGCACCTCGCGGGGGAGCTTGACAGATACGCAGTATTTT. Amino acids: CASTSRGSLTDTQYF. Full variable domain (outside the CDR3, taken from reference TRBV5-1 and TRBJ2-3): KAGVTQTPRYLIKTRGQQVTLSCSPISGHRSVSWYQQTPGQGLQFLFEYFSETQRNKGNFPGRFSGRQFSNSRSEMNVSTLELGDSALYLCASTSRGSLTDTQYFGPGTRLTVL.

V usage is TRBV7-9 and J usage is TRBJ1-3; 9 bases agree with TRBD1. Germline CDR1 and CDR2: SEHNR and FQNEAQ (reference sequence). V lost 7 bases and J lost 1; bases outside the gene matches: 8. CDR3 size: 16 residues. Here the CDR3 DNA reads TGTGCCAGCACCGTAGACAGGGGGAAATCTGGAAACACCATATATTTT. Translated: CASTVDRGKSGNTIYF.

J is TRBJ1-1 and V is TRBV19, with D maybe TRBD1 (5 bases). Deletions cut 8 bases from V and 6 bases from J, with 16 bases between. The CDR3 runs 13 residues. Germline V CDR1 and CDR2: LNHDA, SQIVND (reference sequence). In DNA form, the CDR3 reads TGTGCCAGTTCCGGGGCCTTAGGCGCTGAAGCTTTCTTT. Translating gives CASSGALGAEAFF.

This clonotype was picked up many times. This chain joins TRBV12-3 or TRBV12-4 and TRBJ1-1, with D unclear. CDR3 length equals 12 residues. V lost 3 bases and J lost 5, with 7 bases in between. CDR3 residues: CASSLGLTEAFF. The CDR3 nucleotides are TGTGCCAGCAGTTTGGGGTTGACTGAAGCTTTCTTT.

DNA of the CDR3: TGTGCCAGCAGCTTAGAGGCGGGAAAGACCCAAGAGACCCAGTACTTC. Amino acids: CASSLEAGKTQETQYF. V is TRBV7-6 and J is TRBJ2-5, with D possibly matching TRBD2 (6 bases). Germline CDR1 reads SGHVS; CDR2 reads FNYEAQ. The V and J ends lost 1 base and 1 base respectively, with 13 bases between them. This CDR3 is built from 16 residues. Full variable domain (rest looked up from reference TRBV7-6 and TRBJ2-5): GAGVSQSPRYKVTKRGQDVALRCDPISGHVSLYWYRQALGQGPEFLTYFNYEAQQDKSGLPNDRFSAERPEGSISTLTIQRTEQRDSAMYRCASSLEAGKTQETQYFGPGTRLLVL.

The sample holds a few counts of this clonotype. The rearrangement uses TRBV7-2 and TRBJ1-5; D remains ambiguous. V gave up 4 bases and J gave up 0 bases, with 7 bases separating them. This CDR3 is built from 14 residues. CDR1 and CDR2 (germline): SGHTA, FQGNSA. CDR3 sequence reads: CASSYKRSNQPQHF. For the CDR3, the DNA is TGTGCCAGCAGCTACAAACGTAGCAATCAGCCCCAGCATTTT.

The CDR3 bases are TGTGCCAGCAGCGACAGGGATACCCTTGAAGCTTTCTTT. Translation: CASSDRDTLEAFF. This chain links TRBV7-9 with TRBJ1-1; 7 nucleotides match TRBD1. The CDR3 loop spans 13 amino acids. Per the germline V gene, CDR1 is SEHNR and CDR2 is FQNEAQ (reference sequence). The trim removed 5 bases at V and 7 bases at J, leaving 7 bases unmatched.

This clonotype was counted ten times or more. This chain uses TRBV7-9 with TRBJ2-3; no reliable D call. CDR3 length: 12 amino acids. V lost 6 bases, J lost 7 bases, and 11 bases lay in between. Germline values: CDR1 SEHNR, CDR2 FQNEAQ (reference sequence). The CDR3 DNA sequence: TGTGCCAGCAGTCCCGGACCAAATACGCAGTATTTT. It codes for CASSPGPNTQYF.

In its sample, this clonotype was seen many times. V is TRBV15 and J is TRBJ1-1; D not resolved. The CDR3 extends over 13 amino acids. The V and J ends lost 1 base and 4 bases respectively, with 7 bases between them. CDR1 and CDR2 (germline): LNHNV, YYDKDF (reference sequence). In DNA form, the CDR3 reads TGTGCCACCAGCAGAGGTGTTGGCACTGAAGCTTTCTTT. Its protein product is CATSRGVGTEAFF. Combining the CDR3 with reference TRBV15 and TRBJ1-1 gives the whole variable domain DAMVIQNPRYQVTQFGKPVTLSCSQTLNHNVMYWYQQKSSQAPKLLFHYYDKDFNNEADTPDNFQSRRPNTSFCFLDIRSPGLGDTAMYLCATSRGVGTEAFFGQGTRLTVV.

This chain joins TRBV2 and TRBJ1-1; 7 bases line up with TRBD1. This CDR3 spans 13 amino acids. After removal of 6 bases from V and 4 bases from J, the junction contained 5 bases not matched to a gene. Germline CDR1 is SNHLY and CDR2 is FYNNEI. CDR3 coding DNA: TGTGCCAGCAGGGGACAGCTTAGCACTGAAGCTTTCTTT. It yields the protein CASRGQLSTEAFF.

This clonotype turned up a few times. This chain uses TRBV7-8 with TRBJ1-6, with 7 nucleotides matching TRBD1. This CDR3 has 16 amino acids. The V and J ends lost 6 bases and 6 bases, in that order; junction bases with no gene match: 11. Germline lookup yields CDR1 SGHVS and CDR2 FQNEAQ. This CDR3 reads CASSLEAGTVNSPLHF. DNA of the CDR3: TGTGCCAGCAGTCTTGAGGCCGGGACAGTTAATTCACCCCTCCACTTT. Full variable domain (remainder filled in from reference TRBV7-8 and TRBJ1-6): GAGVSQSPRYKVAKRGQDVALRCDPISGHVSLFWYQQALGQGPEFLTYFQNEAQLDKSGLPSDRFFAERPEGSVSTLKIQRTQQEDSAVYLCASSLEAGTVNSPLHFGNGTRLTVT.

The rearrangement joins TRBV5-1 to TRBJ2-1, with 11 bases identical to TRBD1. There are 16 residues in the CDR3. CDR1 and CDR2 (germline): SGHRS, YFSETQ. V shed 4 bases and J 7 bases; nucleotides not matched to a gene: 10. Written as DNA, the CDR3 is TGCGCCAGCAGCACCCGGGCCGGGACAGGGGGTAATGAGCAGTTCTTC. Encoded protein: CASSTRAGTGGNEQFF.

The V and J genes are TRBV6-2 or TRBV6-3 and TRBJ2-7; 7 bases are a match to TRBD1. The length of the CDR3 is 14 residues. Germline loops: CDR1 MNHEY, CDR2 SVGEGT. The J segment lost 5 bases and the V segment lost 4 bases, leaving 8 bases of the junction unmatched. CDR3 loop: CASSSLIQGNEQYF. The CDR3 DNA follows: TGTGCCAGCAGTTCGCTAATACAGGGGAACGAGCAGTACTTC.